What follows are 3 T cell receptor beta chains derived from one specimen sequenced in a study of Ad26.COV2.S vaccination and SARS-CoV-2 variants. Treatment: over 15 received Ad26.COV2.S at low or high dose, single or two shots; about 5 received placebo; per-sample allocation not given. All samples were drawn on day 63, counting from the first vaccine or placebo injection. Profiled with immunoSEQ multiplex PCR; TCRdb holds only in-frame clones, not every one. The table has more than 300,000 clones, 85% seen once. Here the sequenced sample was peripheral blood, taken in a trial of Ad26.COV2.S vaccine versus placebo. The receptors were gathered from a person aged 18-65 years who received the Ad26.COV2.S COVID-19 vaccine or a placebo.

CDR3 sequence reads: CASSRNVGTGTYEQYF. The CDR3 DNA sequence: TGTGCCAGCAGCCGTAACGTGGGGACGGGCACCTACGAGCAGTACTTC. The J gene is TRBJ2-7, the V gene TRBV7-8; D is possibly TRBD1 or TRBD2 (5 bases each). This CDR3 comprises 16 residues. The V gene lost 5 bases and the J gene lost 2 bases, with 19 bases spanning the gap. Germline V gene lookup returns CDR1 SGHVS and CDR2 FQNEAQ.

Here the CDR3 reads CASSYSGGAVNEQFF. The CDR3 DNA is TGTGCCAGCAGCTATAGCGGGGGGGCCGTGAATGAGCAGTTCTTC. V and J are TRBV11-2 and TRBJ2-1; the match to TRBD2 covers 11 bases. This CDR3 region has 15 residues. With 4 bases clipped from V and 7 bases from J, the junction kept 6 bases outside the gene matches. Germline V gene lookup returns CDR1 SGHAT and CDR2 FQNNGV.

The rearrangement joins TRBV21-1 to TRBJ2-3; TRBD1 reflects the table's D call only, with no check against the DNA. TRBV21-1 is noted as a pseudogene. The CDR3 is 14 amino acids. CDR3 region: CASSNRDNTDTQYF. Written as DNA, the CDR3 is TGTGCCAGCAGCAACCGGGACAACACAGATACGCAGTATTTT.